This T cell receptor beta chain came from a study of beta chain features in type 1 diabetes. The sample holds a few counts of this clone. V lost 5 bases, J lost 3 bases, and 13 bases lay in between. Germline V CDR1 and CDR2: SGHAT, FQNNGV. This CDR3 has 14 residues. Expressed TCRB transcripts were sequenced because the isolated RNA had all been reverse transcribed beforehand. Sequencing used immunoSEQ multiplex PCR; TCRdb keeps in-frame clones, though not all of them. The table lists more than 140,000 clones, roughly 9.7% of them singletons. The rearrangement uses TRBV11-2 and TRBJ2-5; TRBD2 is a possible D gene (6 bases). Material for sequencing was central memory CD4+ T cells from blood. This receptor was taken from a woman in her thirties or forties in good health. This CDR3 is CASSRYSGEETQYF. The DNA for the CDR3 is TGTGCCAGCAGCCGCTATTCGGGGGAAGAGACCCAGTACTTC.